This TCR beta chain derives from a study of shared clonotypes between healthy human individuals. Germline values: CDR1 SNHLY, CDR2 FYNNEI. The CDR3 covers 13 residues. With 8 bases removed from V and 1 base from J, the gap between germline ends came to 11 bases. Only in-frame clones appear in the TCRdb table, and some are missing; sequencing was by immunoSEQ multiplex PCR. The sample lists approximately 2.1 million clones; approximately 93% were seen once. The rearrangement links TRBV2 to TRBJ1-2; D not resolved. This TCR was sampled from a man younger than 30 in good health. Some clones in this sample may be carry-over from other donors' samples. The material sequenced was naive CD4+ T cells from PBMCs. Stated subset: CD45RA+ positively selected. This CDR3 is CASLPDVNYGYTF. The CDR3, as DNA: TGTGCCAGCTTGCCGGACGTTAACTATGGCTACACCTTC.